Listed below are T cell receptor beta chains from one sample, sequenced in a study of shared T cell receptors in the human thymus. Clones were sequenced by immunoSEQ multiplex PCR, and TCRdb holds only the in-frame ones, with some missing. The table records approximately 760,000 clones, 80% to 90% of them present only once. Separately, the same data were catalogued under a study of human thymus T cells.

Sequencing was carried out using thymocytes. These receptors were taken from a girl under two years old with a congenital heart defect. CDR3s include the opening cysteine and the closing phenylalanine or tryptophan. Each record gives: V gene, D gene, CDR3 protein. The D gene is left open where the match is weak.

TRBV11-2,-,CASSTYRGSPEAFF
TRBV5-1,-,CASTWGGIGYTF
TRBV19,TRBD1,CASSPLRRDRGVFQPQHF
TRBV10-3,-,CAISPHREGGNYGYTF
TRBV7-2,-,CASSLRSSGAGNTIYF
TRBV9,-,CASSVEEASQETQYF
TRBV4-1,-,CASSPGEGRFLGMNTEAFF
TRBV7-9,-,CASSHIGSPEAFF
TRBV4-1,TRBD1,CASSFSGTGPFPYEQYF
TRBV5-6,-,CASSCWLSGANVLTF
TRBV12-5,TRBD1,CAGSGRQLDRSYEKLFF
TRBV28,-,CASSGSGGSTEAFF
TRBV5-6,-,CASSSGVGGTEAFF
TRBV5-1,-,CASSLATDKSSYNEQFF
TRBV5-1,-,CASSFGLRETQYF
TRBV27,TRBD1,CASRKTSTGDEQFF
TRBV6-1,-,CASSEVYRNYGYTF
TRBV2,-,CASSERGLSGELFF
TRBV7-9,TRBD1,CATIGTGIYGYTF
TRBV7-2,TRBD1,CASSSPRADRAGGEAFF
TRBV18,TRBD2,CASSRLAGDHYEQYF
TRBV6-5,-,CASRYTDSLSGNTIYF